These 13 T cell receptor beta chains were sequenced from one sample in a study of CD8 T cells in Susac syndrome. RNA in amounts of roughly 0.5 to 1 ug was reverse transcribed with random hexamers. TCRdb fed the immunoSEQ multiplex PCR reads into MiXCR, producing one record per CDR3 protein. The repertoire holds about 180,000 distinct CDR3 sequences, approximately 94% seen once, with around 0.11% in the top ten. Sequencing was carried out using CD4+ T cells from PBMCs. These receptors all stem from a human donor with Susac syndrome.

The rearrangement links TRBV25-1 to TRBJ1-2; 9 nucleotides align to TRBD1. Germline loops: CDR1 MGHDK, CDR2 SYGVNS. The V segment lost 4 bases and the J segment 6 bases; nucleotides outside the gene matches: 6. This CDR3 spans 14 amino acids. Here the CDR3 reads CASSGRTGDHGYTF. The CDR3 nucleotides are TGTGCCAGCAGTGGAAGGACAGGGGACCATGGCTACACCTTC.

The chain combines TRBV5-1 with TRBJ2-3, with D tentatively TRBD1 (5 bases). V dropped 0 bases and J dropped 3 bases, with 5 bases sitting between them. Germline values: CDR1 SGHRS, CDR2 YFSETQ. This CDR3 has 13 residues. CDR3 DNA sequence: TGCGCCAGCAGCTTGGAGGGGACAGATACGCAGTATTTT. This sequence encodes CASSLEGTDTQYF.

The chain employs TRBV7-9 and TRBJ2-2; D uncertain. Per the germline V gene, CDR1 is SEHNR and CDR2 is FQNEAQ (reference sequence). Trimming took off 2 bases at V and 5 bases at J, with 9 bases between the two ends. The CDR3 consists of 14 residues. In DNA form, the CDR3 reads TGTGCCAGCAGCTTATCAACAGAAACCGGGGAGCTGTTTTTT. As protein: CASSLSTETGELFF. Combining the CDR3 with reference TRBV7-9 and TRBJ2-2 gives the whole variable domain DTGVSQNPRHKITKRGQNVTFRCDPISEHNRLYWYRQTLGQGPEFLTYFQNEAQLEKSRLLSDRFSAERPKGSFSTLEIQRTEQGDSAMYLCASSLSTETGELFFGEGSRLTVL.

The chain carries TRBV14 and TRBJ1-3; tentative D call: TRBD1 (5 bases). The V end lost 2 bases, the J end lost 7 bases, and 9 bases lay between the germline ends. Germline V lookup: CDR1 SGHDN, CDR2 FVKESK. This CDR3 has 13 residues. The CDR3: CASSQRDVNTIYF. CDR3 sequence (DNA): TGTGCCAGCAGCCAACGGGACGTTAACACCATATATTTT.

The chain employs TRBV12-3 or TRBV12-4 and TRBJ2-1; D gene unclear. There are 14 residues in the CDR3. Trimming removed 6 bases from V and 4 bases from J, with 13 bases in between. CDR3 amino acids: CASRPGLKYNEQFF. In DNA form, the CDR3 reads TGTGCCAGCAGGCCGGGTCTCAAATACAATGAGCAGTTCTTC.

The chain recombines TRBV12-3 or TRBV12-4 with TRBJ1-1; no firm D call. V lost 6 bases to trimming and J lost 2 bases, with 10 bases between them. The CDR3 is 13 amino acids. CDR3 sequence reads: CASRRDFNTEAFF. CDR3 DNA: TGTGCCAGCAGGAGGGATTTCAACACTGAAGCTTTCTTT.

The CDR3 loop is CASNEDRDQPQHF. DNA of the CDR3: TGTGCCAGCAACGAGGACAGGGATCAGCCCCAGCATTTT. The chain uses TRBV2 and TRBJ1-5; 8 nucleotides agree with TRBD1. Unmatched junction bases numbered 4, after V lost 7 bases and J lost 5 bases. This CDR3 comprises 13 residues. Germline values: CDR1 SNHLY, CDR2 FYNNEI.

DNA for the CDR3: TGCGCCAGCAGCTTCGGCGGGGGGGCCCGCGAGACCCAGTACTTC. Encoded protein: CASSFGGGARETQYF. The rearrangement joins TRBV5-1 to TRBJ2-5, with 9 bases fitting TRBD2. The CDR3 spans 15 residues. Germline V CDR1 and CDR2: SGHRS, YFSETQ. J lost 5 bases, V lost 2 bases, and 7 bases had no gene match. The entire variable domain, with the rest obtained from reference TRBV5-1 and TRBJ2-5, is as follows: KAGVTQTPRYLIKTRGQQVTLSCSPISGHRSVSWYQQTPGQGLQFLFEYFSETQRNKGNFPGRFSGRQFSNSRSEMNVSTLELGDSALYLCASSFGGGARETQYFGPGTRLLVL.

This sequence joins TRBV11-2 and TRBJ1-2; D is ambiguous. V lost 1 base and J 5 bases, leaving 11 bases between the germline ends. In germline, CDR1 is SGHAT, CDR2 FQNNGV. The CDR3 runs to 14 residues. This chain's CDR3 is CASSLVGRTYGYTF. CDR3 DNA sequence: TGTGCCAGCAGCTTAGTCGGCAGGACTTATGGCTACACCTTC. Filled out from reference TRBV11-2 and TRBJ1-2, the complete variable domain reads EAGVAQSPRYKIIEKRQSVAFWCNPISGHATLYWYQQILGQGPKLLIQFQNNGVVDDSQLPKDRFSAERLKGVDSTLKIQPAKLEDSAVYLCASSLVGRTYGYTFGSGTRLTVV.

This sequence joins TRBV20-1 and TRBJ1-5; TRBD1 might be the D (5 bases). CDR3 length: 16 residues. CDR1 is DFQATT, CDR2 SNEGSKA, per germline (reference sequence). The V gene lost 0 bases and the J gene lost 0 bases, with 12 bases spanning the gap. The CDR3 DNA reads as TGCAGTGCTAGAGAGGGACGGGGTAATAGCAATCAGCCCCAGCATTTT. It is translated as CSAREGRGNSNQPQHF.

In DNA, the CDR3 is TGTGCCAGCAGACGCTCCGGGACAGGGGAGAATTCACCCCTCCACTTT. It encodes CASRRSGTGENSPLHF. This chain joins TRBV6-1 and TRBJ1-6; TRBD1 matches 10 bases. After removal of 6 bases from V and 7 bases from J, the junction contained 9 bases not matched to a gene. This CDR3 spans 16 amino acids. Germline loops: CDR1 MNHNS, CDR2 SASEGT.

This clonotype was seen once. The V call is TRBV29-1, the J call TRBJ2-1, with a tentative D call TRBD2 (5 bases). The length of the CDR3 is 16 residues. The V gene lost 5 bases and the J gene lost 2 bases, with 19 bases spanning the gap. CDR1 SQVTM and CDR2 ANQGSEA come from the germline V gene. The DNA of the CDR3 is TGCAGCGTTCACCAAACCGTTGGGAGTACCTACAATGAGCAGTTCTTC. This gives the protein CSVHQTVGSTYNEQFF.

The gene calls are TRBV14 and TRBJ2-3; D remains unclear. Trimming took off 3 bases at V and 5 bases at J, with 3 bases between the two ends. The germline gives CDR1 SGHDN, CDR2 FVKESK. This CDR3 contains 11 residues. The CDR3 is CASSQRDTQYF. The CDR3 DNA reads as TGTGCCAGCAGCCAGAGAGATACGCAGTATTTT.